The clone carrying this TCR beta chain was detected once. Its specificity is unknown. The protocol was immunoSEQ multiplex PCR, while the TCRdb copy is restricted to in-frame clones and leaves out a portion. Of some 72,000 clones in the sample, 85% to 90% were seen once. The CDR3 is 18 amino acids. The junction had 10 bases not matched to a gene; V was cut back by 1 base and J by 3 bases. The germline V gene has CDR1 SGHAT and CDR2 FQNNGV. This sample was included in a study of identifying expanded T cells in peripheral blood. Collection occurred without any documented infections or immune events in donors. Overall study results and limits: Technical replicates showed about 1.2 changed clones; two weeks approximately 15; four weeks 19. Approximately two-week clone count variance significantly increased as total template count grew.

The sequenced sample consisted of blood. The chain links TRBV11-2 to TRBJ1-4, with TRBD1 identical over 8 bases. This receptor was taken from a person between 18 and 69 years old in good health. The CDR3 nucleotides read TGTGCCAGCAGCTTAGCTCCCAGGGGGCCTCGGGCTAATGAAAAACTGTTTTTT. Translating gives CASSLAPRGPRANEKLFF.